This T cell receptor beta chain was recorded in a study of control samples from healthy donors and cancer patients. The V and J ends lost 5 bases and 1 base respectively, with 11 bases between them. The CDR3 is 14 amino acids. The V gene's germline CDR1 is MNHNY and CDR2 SVGAGI (reference sequence). The data were produced by immunoSEQ multiplex PCR, yet TCRdb's version contains in-frame clones alone and is incomplete. The sample lists 100,000 or so clones, approximately 90% occurring once. The specimen sequenced was blood. This sequence joins TRBV6-6 and TRBJ1-1; perhaps TRBD1 as D (5 bases). This receptor was identified in a woman aged 45-60 years in good health. CDR3 DNA sequence: TGTGCCAGCAGTGACGGGACCTCGAACACTGAAGCTTTCTTT. It yields the protein CASSDGTSNTEAFF.